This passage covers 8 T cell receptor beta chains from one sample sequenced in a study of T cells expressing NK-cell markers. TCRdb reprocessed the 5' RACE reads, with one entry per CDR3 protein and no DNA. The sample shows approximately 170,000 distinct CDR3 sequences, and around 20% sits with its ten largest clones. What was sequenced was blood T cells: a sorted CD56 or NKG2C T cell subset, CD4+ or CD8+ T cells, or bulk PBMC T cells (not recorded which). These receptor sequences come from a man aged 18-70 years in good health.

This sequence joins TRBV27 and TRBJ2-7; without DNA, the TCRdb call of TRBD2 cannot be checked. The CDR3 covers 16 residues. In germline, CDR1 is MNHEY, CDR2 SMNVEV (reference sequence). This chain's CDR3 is CASSFLGGEGVYEQYF.

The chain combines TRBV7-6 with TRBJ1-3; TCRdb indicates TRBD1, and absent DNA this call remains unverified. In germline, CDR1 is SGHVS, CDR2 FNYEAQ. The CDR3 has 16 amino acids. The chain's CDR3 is CASSRSTGGAGNTIYF.

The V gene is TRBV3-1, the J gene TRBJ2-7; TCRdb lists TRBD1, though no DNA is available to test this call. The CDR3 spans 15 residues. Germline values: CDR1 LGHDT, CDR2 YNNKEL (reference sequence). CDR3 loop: CASSQAGTGVFEQYF.

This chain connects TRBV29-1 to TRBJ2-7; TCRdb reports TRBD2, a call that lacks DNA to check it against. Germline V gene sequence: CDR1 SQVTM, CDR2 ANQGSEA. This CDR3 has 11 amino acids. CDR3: CSVWGPTEQYF.

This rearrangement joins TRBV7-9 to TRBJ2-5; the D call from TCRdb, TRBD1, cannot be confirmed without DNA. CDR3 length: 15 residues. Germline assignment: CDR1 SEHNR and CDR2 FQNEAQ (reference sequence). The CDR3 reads CASSFFRESIETQYF.

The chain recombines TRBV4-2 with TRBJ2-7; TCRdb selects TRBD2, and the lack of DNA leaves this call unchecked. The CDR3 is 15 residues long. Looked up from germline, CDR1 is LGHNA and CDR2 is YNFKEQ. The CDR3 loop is CASSHEAGGLYEQYF.

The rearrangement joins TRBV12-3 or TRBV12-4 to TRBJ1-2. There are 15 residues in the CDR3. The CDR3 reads CASSPLGGLDLGYTF.

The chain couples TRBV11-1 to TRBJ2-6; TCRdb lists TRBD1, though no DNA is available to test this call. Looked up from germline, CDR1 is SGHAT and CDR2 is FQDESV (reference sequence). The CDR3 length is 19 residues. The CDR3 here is CASSPRQGLLLSGANVLTF.